Following are 15 T cell receptor beta chains from one sample sequenced in a study of shared T cell receptors in the human thymus. Assay: immunoSEQ multiplex PCR; the TCRdb copy retains only in-frame clones and omits some. The profile shows approximately 400,000 clones, around 95% of them singletons. The sample comprised thymocytes. Receptors originate from a human donor.

V gene TRBV28 combines with J gene TRBJ1-2; possibly TRBD1 for D (5 bases). CDR1 and CDR2 (germline): MDHEN, SYDVKM. The CDR3 runs 14 residues. V lost 5 bases and J lost 8, with 18 bases in between. The DNA for the CDR3 is TGTGCCAGCAGTCCCGATCGGGGGTCCGAGGGCTACACCTTC. Encoded protein: CASSPDRGSEGYTF.

V is TRBV28 and J is TRBJ2-5; TRBD1 might be the D (7 bases). Per germline, CDR1 MDHEN and CDR2 SYDVKM. This CDR3 region has 16 residues. V lost 6 bases and J lost 1, with 18 bases in between. The CDR3 bases are TGTGCCAGCAGGGCAAGGGGGCGCGGGGTCCAAGAGACCCAGTACTTC. This encodes CASRARGRGVQETQYF.

The genes are TRBV30 and TRBJ2-1; the D is unclear. Trimming pared 2 bases from V and 0 bases from J, leaving 2 bases between. Per germline, CDR1 GTSNPN and CDR2 SVGIG (reference sequence). The CDR3 covers 12 residues. The CDR3 bases are TGTGCCTGGAGTAACTCCTACAATGAGCAGTTCTTC. Its protein is CAWSNSYNEQFF.

The V call is TRBV5-5, the J call TRBJ2-4; 10 bases are a match to TRBD1. This CDR3 spans 15 amino acids. The junction had 10 bases not matched to a gene; V was cut back by 4 bases and J by 9 bases. Per the germline V gene, CDR1 is SGHKS and CDR2 is YYEKEE (reference sequence). CDR3 in amino acids: CASSVDRGREGIQYF. The CDR3 coding sequence is TGTGCCAGCAGCGTCGACAGGGGGCGAGAAGGCATTCAGTACTTC.

This clone was detected only a few times. The chain combines TRBV11-2 with TRBJ2-1; 7 bases are shared with TRBD2. This CDR3 has 16 residues. Germline V gives CDR1 SGHAT, CDR2 FQNNGV. Trimming took 5 bases from V and 5 from J; bases not matched to a gene: 12. DNA of the CDR3: TGTGCCAGCAGCGGAAAGAGGGCGGGAGCAAACAATGAGCAGTTCTTC. It specifies CASSGKRAGANNEQFF.

The J gene is TRBJ2-7, the V gene TRBV6-5, with unresolved D. The germline gives CDR1 MNHEY, CDR2 SVGAGI. CDR3 length: 13 residues. Trimming left V 6 bases short and J 1 base short, with 10 bases between. The CDR3 loop reads CASRGKRSYEQYF. CDR3 in DNA: TGTGCCAGCAGGGGAAAGAGATCCTACGAGCAGTACTTC.

This chain connects TRBV5-5 to TRBJ2-5, with D possibly matching TRBD1 (5 bases). The germline V and J ends were trimmed by 3 bases and 5 bases, with 11 bases remaining between them. Germline CDR1 reads SGHKS; CDR2 reads YYEKEE (reference sequence). The CDR3 runs to 13 residues. The chain's CDR3 is CASSSRAPETQYF. The CDR3 DNA follows: TGTGCCAGCAGCTCCAGGGCCCCGGAGACCCAGTACTTC.

This sequence joins TRBV7-9 and TRBJ2-7; TRBD2 matches 9 bases. The V gene end was trimmed by 5 bases and the J gene end by 2 bases; junction bases not matched to a gene: 4. CDR1 is SEHNR and CDR2 is FQNEAQ in the germline V gene (reference sequence). The CDR3 has 14 amino acids. The CDR3 here is CASSRTSEAYEQYF. CDR3 coding DNA: TGTGCCAGCAGCCGGACTAGCGAGGCCTACGAGCAGTACTTC.

The J gene is TRBJ1-1, the V gene TRBV27; a weak D match, TRBD1 (6 bases). Trimming pared 3 bases from V and 11 bases from J, leaving 13 bases between. CDR1 MNHEY and CDR2 SMNVEV come from the germline V gene (reference sequence). The CDR3 extends over 12 amino acids. CDR3 bases: TGTGCCAGCAGTTTTTCCAGGGGAACGGCTTTCTTT. Encoded protein: CASSFSRGTAFF.

The chain recombines TRBV30 with TRBJ1-1; TRBD1 agrees at 8 bases. Germline V gene data show CDR1 as GTSNPN and CDR2 as SVGIG (reference sequence). Trimming cost V 4 bases and J 4 bases; bases outside gene matches: 8. The CDR3 sequence is 14 residues long. The CDR3 DNA sequence: TGTGCCTGGATTAAGGACAGGGTGCCCACTGAAGCTTTCTTT. This translates into CAWIKDRVPTEAFF.

J is TRBJ1-1 and V is TRBV11-2; no clear D gene. This CDR3 has 14 residues. Looked up from germline, CDR1 is SGHAT and CDR2 is FQNNGV. Trimming took 4 bases from V and 4 from J, leaving 13 bases between them. The CDR3 coding sequence is TGTGCCAGCAGCTGGGCCCTTGGAAGCACTGAAGCTTTCTTT. Translated: CASSWALGSTEAFF.

V is TRBV30 and J is TRBJ1-1; the D is unclear. This CDR3 region has 9 residues. Germline V gene lookup returns CDR1 GTSNPN and CDR2 SVGIG (reference sequence). The V end was cut by 8 bases, the J end by 3 bases, with 4 bases between. CDR3 nucleotide sequence: TGTGCCGCCGACACTGAAGCTTTCTTT. Encoded protein: CAADTEAFF. Full variable domain (outside the CDR3, taken from reference TRBV30 and TRBJ1-1): SQTIHQWPATLVQPVGSPLSLECTVEGTSNPNLYWYRQAAGRGLQLLFYSVGIGQISSEVPQNLSASRPQDRQFILSSKKLLLSDSGFYLCAADTEAFFGQGTRLTVV.

The V and J genes are TRBV19 and TRBJ1-1; a possible D gene is TRBD1 (6 bases). Germline V lookup: CDR1 LNHDA, CDR2 SQIVND (reference sequence). CDR3 length: 15 residues. Trimming cost V 4 bases and J 3 bases, with 15 bases left between them. In DNA, the CDR3 is TGTGCCAGTAGTACCTACAGGGAGCGGGACACTGAAGCTTTCTTT. This sequence encodes CASSTYRERDTEAFF.

The chain is built from TRBV7-2 and TRBJ1-2; 8 bases fit TRBD1. There are 15 residues in the CDR3. The junction had 9 bases not matched to a gene; V was cut back by 4 bases and J by 5 bases. Looked up from germline, CDR1 is SGHTA and CDR2 is FQGNSA. CDR3 bases: TGTGCCAGCAGCTCGCGGACAGGGTTTGGTTATGGCTACACCTTC. It specifies CASSSRTGFGYGYTF.

This clone was counted once. V usage is TRBV28 and J usage is TRBJ1-5, with a weak D call TRBD1 (5 bases). This CDR3 region has 16 residues. V was trimmed by 5 bases and J by 4 bases, leaving 18 bases between them. From germline, CDR1 is MDHEN and CDR2 SYDVKM. The CDR3 here is CASSDRGAGNNQPQHF. The DNA for the CDR3 is TGTGCCAGCAGTGACCGAGGAGCAGGGAATAATCAGCCCCAGCATTTT.